The 28 T cell receptor beta chains in this list originate from one sample, sequenced in a study of human T cells and chemical hapten exposure. MiXCR was run by TCRdb on the RACE reads, yielding one entry per CDR3 protein. The repertoire holds tens of thousands of distinct CDR3 sequences, with about 3.7% as singletons. As to time point: healthy volunteer bleed at 6 weeks. Total RNA came from unfractionated whole blood. Input material: whole blood. All receptors derive from a human donor in good health. Some clones in this sample may be carry-over from other donors' samples.

The sample holds many counts of this clonotype. This chain uses TRBV19 with TRBJ2-2; D gene ambiguous. This CDR3 comprises 15 residues. V gave up 3 bases and J gave up 1 base, with 9 bases separating them. From germline, CDR1 is LNHDA and CDR2 SQIVND (reference sequence). CDR3 DNA: TGTGCCAGTAGTATGACTCCTTTGAACACCGGGGAGCTGTTTTTT. It encodes CASSMTPLNTGELFF.

A few counts support this clonotype. The chain uses TRBV29-1 and TRBJ2-2; D not resolved. This CDR3 comprises 13 residues. Deletions cut 4 bases from V and 4 bases from J, with 10 bases between. Germline values: CDR1 SQVTM, CDR2 ANQGSEA. This chain's CDR3 is CSVVERSTGELFF. CDR3 coding DNA: TGCAGCGTTGTGGAACGAAGCACCGGGGAGCTGTTTTTT.

This clonotype was detected only a few times. This sequence joins TRBV28 and TRBJ1-3; D is uncertain. This CDR3 is 13 amino acids long. Per germline, CDR1 MDHEN and CDR2 SYDVKM. The V gene lost 1 base and the J gene lost 10 bases, with 11 bases spanning the gap. The CDR3 protein is CASSLSAPMTIYF. In DNA form, the CDR3 reads TGTGCCAGCAGTTTATCCGCCCCGATGACCATATATTTT.

At least ten counts were recorded for this clonotype. The chain has TRBV10-3 and TRBJ1-1; 7 nucleotides align to TRBD1. The germline V gene has CDR1 ENHRY and CDR2 SYGVKD. The CDR3 spans 12 residues. V was pared by 0 bases and J by 8 bases, with 0 bases of the junction left unmatched. CDR3 bases: TGTGCCATCAGTGAGTCCAGGGGGGAAGCTTTCTTT. It is translated as CAISESRGEAFF.

This clonotype was seen many times. The rearrangement joins TRBV7-8 to TRBJ2-1; D is unclear. V lost 5 bases, J lost 8 bases, and 22 bases lay in between. The germline V gene encodes CDR1 SGHVS and CDR2 FQNEAQ. The CDR3 runs 16 residues. CDR3 sequence: CASSARLQPVIDEQFF. CDR3 nucleotide sequence: TGTGCCAGCAGCGCCCGCCTCCAACCTGTTATCGATGAGCAGTTCTTC. Full variable domain (missing parts from reference TRBV7-8 and TRBJ2-1): GAGVSQSPRYKVAKRGQDVALRCDPISGHVSLFWYQQALGQGPEFLTYFQNEAQLDKSGLPSDRFFAERPEGSVSTLKIQRTQQEDSAVYLCASSARLQPVIDEQFFGPGTRLTVL.

This clonotype has a count of ten or more. The CDR3: CASRTRNNEQFF. DNA of the CDR3: TGTGCCAGCAGAACTAGAAACAATGAGCAGTTCTTC. The gene calls are TRBV6-5 and TRBJ2-1, with D perhaps TRBD2 (5 bases). The V and J ends lost 6 bases and 5 bases respectively, with 8 bases between them. Germline CDR1 is MNHEY and CDR2 is SVGAGI. The CDR3 covers 12 residues.

This clonotype appeared a few times. The CDR3 DNA reads as TGTGCCAGCAGCCCGACGCTTAGCGGGAGTGCGGGAACCGGGGAGCTGTTTTTT. Protein product: CASSPTLSGSAGTGELFF. The chain carries TRBV14 and TRBJ2-2; 9 bases align to TRBD2. The CDR3 length is 18 residues. The V and J ends lost 4 bases and 5 bases, in that order; junction bases with no gene match: 14. Germline CDR1 is SGHDN and CDR2 is FVKESK.

Regarding this clonotype: The final CDR3 position lacks the conserved phenylalanine or tryptophan, pointing to a likely read error. DNA for the CDR3: TGTGCCAGCAGCTTGTCAACTGTTTTCTATGGCTACACCCTC. Its translation: CASSLSTVFYGYTL. The V gene is TRBV7-9, the J gene TRBJ1-2, with D unclear. In germline, CDR1 is SEHNR, CDR2 FQNEAQ (reference sequence). This CDR3 spans 14 amino acids. The germline V and J ends were trimmed by 3 bases and 4 bases, with 12 bases remaining between them.

This clonotype was seen repeatedly, ten times or more. The chain has TRBV6-6 and TRBJ2-5; possible D gene TRBD1, 6 bases. Per germline, CDR1 MNHNY and CDR2 SVGAGI (reference sequence). This CDR3 is 14 amino acids long. Between the trimmed V and J ends, which lost 7 bases and 0 bases, there was a span of 12 bases. The CDR3, as DNA: TGTGCCAGCACCAAAACAGGGTACCAAGAGACCCAGTACTTC. Translating gives CASTKTGYQETQYF.

This clonotype was counted ten times or more. The V gene is TRBV10-3, the J gene TRBJ2-7, with 8 bases matching TRBD1. CDR1 and CDR2 (germline): ENHRY, SYGVKD. J was trimmed by 5 bases and V by 10 bases; bases with no gene match: 4. This CDR3 is built from 11 residues. CDR3 DNA: TGTGCCACCGGACAGGGCCACGAGCAGTACTTC. This sequence encodes CATGQGHEQYF.

This clonotype showed up many times. The chain recombines TRBV10-3 with TRBJ2-1; D possibly corresponds to TRBD2 (6 bases). The germline CDR1 and CDR2 sequences are ENHRY and SYGVKD. The CDR3 is 18 residues long. Trimming stripped 9 bases from V and 0 bases from J, with 24 bases between. The chain's CDR3 is CAIGRGARAGSSYNEQFF. CDR3 in DNA: TGTGCCATTGGAAGGGGAGCCAGGGCCGGGAGCTCCTACAATGAGCAGTTCTTC.

This clonotype has a count of ten or more. V usage is TRBV28 and J usage is TRBJ2-7; possibly TRBD2 for D (6 bases). The V and J ends lost 4 bases and 4 bases respectively, with 17 bases between them. The CDR3 is made up of 15 amino acids. The germline V gene encodes CDR1 MDHEN and CDR2 SYDVKM. This chain's CDR3 is CASSSIGGPLYEQYF. The CDR3 DNA follows: TGTGCCAGCAGTTCAATCGGGGGACCCTTGTACGAGCAGTACTTC.

This clonotype was observed many times. V and J are TRBV4-1 and TRBJ1-1, with D possibly being TRBD1 (5 bases). The germline V and J ends were trimmed by 3 bases and 6 bases, with 17 bases remaining between them. The CDR3 totals 15 residues. CDR1 MGHRA and CDR2 YSYEKL come from the germline V gene. DNA of the CDR3: TGCGCCAGCAGCCAGGTCCACAGTGGGGCCGCTGAAGCTTTCTTT. It codes for CASSQVHSGAAEAFF.

Many counts were recorded for this clonotype. The gene calls are TRBV20-1 and TRBJ2-5; D not certain. Trimming removed 1 base at V and 5 bases at J, with 14 bases between. Germline CDR1 reads DFQATT; CDR2 reads SNEGSKA (reference sequence). This CDR3 spans 14 amino acids. The CDR3 region is CSARVTVGWETQYF. CDR3 sequence (DNA): TGCAGTGCTAGAGTTACCGTCGGGTGGGAGACCCAGTACTTC.

This clonotype was counted ten times or more. The chain employs TRBV27 and TRBJ1-3, with 7 positions matching TRBD1. Germline V gene lookup returns CDR1 MNHEY and CDR2 SMNVEV (reference sequence). The J segment lost 0 bases and the V segment lost 10 bases, leaving 9 bases of the junction unmatched. This CDR3 has 15 amino acids. The CDR3 sequence is CAIEGGGFSGNTIYF. CDR3 DNA: TGTGCCATCGAAGGAGGGGGCTTCTCTGGAAACACCATATATTTT.

This clonotype was detected ten times or more. Its ends do not fully match the called genes, so a read error is possible. This rearrangement joins TRBV7-7 to TRBJ2-3, with 8 bases identical to TRBD1. CDR1 is SSHAT, CDR2 FNYEAQ, per germline (reference sequence). There are 15 residues in the CDR3. This CDR3 reads CASSLGDRSTDTQYF. CDR3 in DNA: TGTGCTAGCAGCTTGGGGGACAGGAGCACAGATACGCAGTATTTT.

Details on this clonotype: This may be a read error, as it is one base from a much larger clone. The genes are TRBV28 and TRBJ2-5; the D is unclear. The CDR3 contains 16 residues. Germline-derived CDR1 and CDR2 are MDHEN and SYDVKM. The CDR3 nucleotides are TGTGTCAGCAGCCTAAAGACCCTCACGGCCCAAGAGACCCAGTACTTC. Encoded protein: CVSSLKTLTAQETQYF.

The rearrangement links TRBV6-2 or TRBV6-3 to TRBJ1-1; the D gene is possibly TRBD1 (5 bases). The germline V and J ends were trimmed by 2 bases and 1 base, with 8 bases remaining between them. The CDR3 totals 14 residues. The germline V gene encodes CDR1 MNHEY and CDR2 SVGEGT. In nucleotides, the CDR3 is TGTGCCAGCAGTTACGACAGAACGAACACTGAAGCTTTCTTT. It yields the protein CASSYDRTNTEAFF.

This clonotype was counted at least ten times. The chain carries TRBV27 and TRBJ2-6; the D is unclear. The CDR3 has 14 residues. Germline assignment: CDR1 MNHEY and CDR2 SMNVEV (reference sequence). V was clipped by 4 bases and J by 4 bases, with 8 bases between them. CDR3 bases: TGTGCCAGCAGTTGGGTTTCGGGGGCCAACGTCCTGACTTTC. Translating it yields CASSWVSGANVLTF.

This clonotype came up a few times. The chain employs TRBV20-1 and TRBJ2-3; D is unclear. Between the trimmed V and J ends, which lost 1 base and 6 bases, there was a span of 11 bases. CDR1 and CDR2 from the germline V gene are DFQATT and SNEGSKA (reference sequence). The CDR3 runs 13 residues. The CDR3 sequence is CSARVDPRDTQYF. The CDR3 bases are TGCAGTGCTAGAGTTGACCCAAGGGATACGCAGTATTTT.

This clonotype was seen ten or more times. J is TRBJ2-3 and V is TRBV29-1; D is unresolved. CDR1 is SQVTM and CDR2 is ANQGSEA in the germline V gene. The CDR3 is 10 residues long. V lost 6 bases, J lost 1 base, and 2 bases lay in between. CDR3 sequence reads: CSVGTDTQYF. The CDR3 nucleotides read TGCAGCGTCGGCACAGATACGCAGTATTTT.

This clonotype was detected many times. The rearrangement uses TRBV27 and TRBJ2-3; TRBD2 is a possible D gene (7 bases). CDR3 size: 16 residues. V was trimmed by 0 bases and J by 4 bases, leaving 14 bases between them. Germline loops: CDR1 MNHEY, CDR2 SMNVEV (reference sequence). The CDR3 bases are TGTGCCAGCAGTTTATCGGGGGGGCATTGGGCAGATACGCAGTATTTT. It specifies CASSLSGGHWADTQYF.

This clonotype showed up many times. The chain uses TRBV4-1 and TRBJ2-5; TRBD2 matches 8 bases. V gave up 4 bases and J gave up 6 bases; unmatched junction bases: 16. The germline V gene encodes CDR1 MGHRA and CDR2 YSYEKL. The CDR3 has 17 residues. The CDR3 sequence is CASSPGRQTSVRQTQYF. CDR3 coding DNA: TGCGCCAGCAGCCCCGGTCGCCAGACTAGCGTGAGGCAGACCCAGTACTTC.

This clonotype was found many times. The rearrangement uses TRBV29-1 and TRBJ1-1; D may be TRBD1 (6 bases). V was clipped by 4 bases and J by 0 bases, with 12 bases between them. The germline CDR1 and CDR2 sequences are SQVTM and ANQGSEA. The CDR3 is 14 amino acids. The DNA of the CDR3 is TGCAGCGTTGGGGGAGGGGGGATGAACACTGAAGCTTTCTTT. Protein sequence: CSVGGGGMNTEAFF.

This clonotype has ten or more counts. J is TRBJ1-1 and V is TRBV11-2; TRBD1 matches at 8 bases. J lost 3 bases, V lost 2 bases, and 5 bases had no gene match. The CDR3 extends over 15 amino acids. Germline V CDR1 and CDR2: SGHAT, FQNNGV. CDR3 coding DNA: TGTGCCAGCAGCTTATCAGGGGGCCTGTACACTGAAGCTTTCTTT. Protein product: CASSLSGGLYTEAFF.

The sample holds many counts of this clonotype. The V and J genes are TRBV6-5 and TRBJ2-1; 7 bases match TRBD1. The CDR3 covers 16 residues. V was pared by 2 bases and J by 7 bases, with 11 bases of the junction left unmatched. Germline V gene lookup returns CDR1 MNHEY and CDR2 SVGAGI. The CDR3 protein is CASSYHVRGSYNEQFF. CDR3 sequence (DNA): TGTGCCAGCAGTTACCACGTCAGGGGGTCATATAATGAGCAGTTCTTC.

In its sample, this clonotype was seen many times. V gene TRBV27 combines with J gene TRBJ2-5; 8 bases line up with TRBD2. The CDR3 totals 15 residues. J gave up 2 bases and V 8 bases, and 10 bases lay outside the gene matches. Germline lookup yields CDR1 MNHEY and CDR2 SMNVEV (reference sequence). The CDR3 DNA is TGTGCCAGCCGCCGGGGGGGGCCGGTACAAGAGACCCAGTACTTC. The encoded protein is CASRRGGPVQETQYF.

This clonotype qualifies as medium-sized (0.01 to 0.1%). The chain carries TRBV18 and TRBJ2-3, with D maybe TRBD1 (5 bases). Trimming removed 1 base from V and 2 bases from J, with 7 bases in between. The CDR3 length is 14 residues. Germline loops: CDR1 KGHSH, CDR2 LQKENI. The CDR3 DNA reads as TGTGCCAGCTCACCACGACAGAACACAGATACGCAGTATTTT. Translating it yields CASSPRQNTDTQYF.